The 30 T cell receptor beta chains in this list originate from one sample, sequenced in a study of vaccination effects on CD4 cells after COVID-19. Which antigens these TCRs recognize remains unknown. Clones were read by immunoSEQ multiplex PCR, and TCRdb kept only the in-frame ones, dropping some. The repertoire includes about 45,000 clones, about 70% of them detected once, and around 7% sits in the top ten. CD4+ T cells were isolated after around 9 days of culture. Either the mRNA-1273 or the BNT162b2 vaccine was given to participants as two doses. The sequences come from CD4+ T cells from PBMCs cultured without peptide, collected after COVID-19 vaccination. The receptors were sampled from a human donor who received a COVID-19 vaccine.

The V call is TRBV9, the J call TRBJ1-2; TRBD1 agrees at 7 bases. This CDR3 comprises 13 residues. Trimming at V came to 1 base and at J to 6 bases, leaving 3 bases not matched to a gene. In germline, CDR1 is SGDLS, CDR2 YYNGEE. The CDR3 protein is CASSVRGQNGYTF. The CDR3 DNA reads as TGTGCCAGCAGCGTAAGGGGGCAGAATGGCTACACCTTC.

The V call is TRBV3-1 (or the pseudogene TRBV3-2), the J call TRBJ2-1, with D tentatively TRBD1 (6 bases). V lost 4 bases, J lost 4 bases, and 14 bases lay in between. This CDR3 spans 15 amino acids. The V gene's germline CDR1 is LGHDT and CDR2 YNNKEL (reference sequence). For the CDR3, the DNA is TGTGCCAGCAGCCCGCCGGGACATTGGTACAATGAGCAGTTCTTC. It codes for CASSPPGHWYNEQFF.

The chain recombines TRBV5-4 with TRBJ2-7, with 13 bases matching TRBD2. V gave up 0 bases and J gave up 3 bases; unmatched junction bases: 3. Germline CDR1 is SGHNT and CDR2 is YYREEE (reference sequence). The CDR3 length is 16 residues. The CDR3 sequence is CASSLGGTSGIYEQYF. Written as DNA, the CDR3 is TGTGCCAGCAGCTTGGGGGGGACTAGCGGGATCTACGAGCAGTACTTC.

The V gene is TRBV21-1, the J gene TRBJ2-1; the D call of TRBD1 is as the table states it, not checked on the DNA. TRBV21-1 is a known pseudogene. The CDR3 runs to 15 residues. The CDR3 is CASSTTGGRYNEQFF. The CDR3, as DNA: TGTGCCAGCAGCACCACAGGGGGCCGATACAATGAGCAGTTCTTC.

The V call is TRBV29-1, the J call TRBJ2-7, with TRBD2 identical over 9 bases. J gave up 2 bases and V 4 bases, and 9 bases lay outside the gene matches. The CDR3 loop spans 15 amino acids. CDR1 is SQVTM and CDR2 is ANQGSEA in the germline V gene. CDR3 in DNA: TGCAGCGTTGTGGGACTAGCCGTTTCAACCTACGAGCAGTACTTC. This sequence encodes CSVVGLAVSTYEQYF.

This clone was detected a few times. The V gene is TRBV4-2, the J gene TRBJ1-6; no clear D. Per the germline V gene, CDR1 is LGHNA and CDR2 is YNFKEQ. V was pared by 0 bases and J by 5 bases, with 14 bases between. This CDR3 has 17 amino acids. The DNA for the CDR3 is TGTGCCAGCAGCCAAGACCTAATGGCAGCAAATAATTCACCCCTCCACTTT. It translates to CASSQDLMAANNSPLHF.

V gene TRBV2 combines with J gene TRBJ1-1; D is uncertain. Trimming took off 5 bases at V and 0 bases at J, with 7 bases between the two ends. The CDR3 is made up of 13 amino acids. Germline CDR1 and CDR2: SNHLY and FYNNEI. CDR3 coding DNA: TGTGCCAGCAGTCAGAATTTGAACACTGAAGCTTTCTTT. Residues: CASSQNLNTEAFF.

The chain links TRBV5-1 to TRBJ2-2, with D perhaps matching TRBD1 or TRBD2 (5 bases each). Germline V gene sequence: CDR1 SGHRS, CDR2 YFSETQ. Deletions cut 5 bases from V and 7 bases from J, with 21 bases between. The CDR3 is 16 residues long. The CDR3 nucleotides read TGCGCCAGCAGTTTCCGGGACCTAGGGTTTGTCGGGGAGCTGTTTTTT. It is translated as CASSFRDLGFVGELFF.

In its sample, this clone was seen once. The genes are TRBV6-4 and TRBJ1-1, with TRBD1 as a possible D gene (5 bases). Germline CDR1 and CDR2: MRHNA and SNTAGT. The CDR3 is 15 residues long. The V and J ends lost 6 bases and 0 bases respectively, with 14 bases between them. The CDR3 DNA reads TGTGCCAGCAGGCGGGACGCCGCTGTGAACACTGAAGCTTTCTTT. It codes for CASRRDAAVNTEAFF.

The CDR3 spells CASSTGLVHGETQYF. The CDR3 bases are TGTGCCAGCAGCACCGGACTAGTTCATGGGGAGACCCAGTACTTC. This chain joins TRBV5-4 and TRBJ2-5; TRBD2 agrees at 7 bases. The CDR3 spans 15 residues. Germline CDR1 is SGHNT and CDR2 is YYREEE (reference sequence). The ends lost 4 bases at V and 5 bases at J; junction bases unmatched: 11.

In its sample, this clone was seen a few times. J is TRBJ2-3 and V is TRBV2, with TRBD2 matching 7 bases. CDR1 SNHLY and CDR2 FYNNEI come from the germline V gene. V lost 3 bases and J lost 1; bases outside the gene matches: 4. This CDR3 has 15 residues. The CDR3 DNA follows: TGTGCCAGCAGTGAGGGAGCGGGACGCACAGATACGCAGTATTTT. Its translation is CASSEGAGRTDTQYF.

V and J are TRBV7-9 and TRBJ2-5; D is undetermined. Looked up from germline, CDR1 is SEHNR and CDR2 is FQNEAQ (reference sequence). The CDR3 covers 12 residues. V was clipped by 0 bases and J by 13 bases, with 12 bases between them. The CDR3 DNA reads as TGTGCCAGCAGCTTAGCGCAACACTCCCGGTACTTC. This translates into CASSLAQHSRYF.

A note on this clone: One end of the junction does not line up with germline, which may come from a read error. The chain combines TRBV6-1 with TRBJ2-7, with a tentative D call TRBD1 (6 bases). The CDR3 totals 16 residues. Germline V gene data show CDR1 as MNHNS and CDR2 as SASEGT. The CDR3: CASSQAGASGTYEQYF. In nucleotides, the CDR3 is TGTGCCAGCAGTCAAGCAGGGGCAAGTGGGACCTACGAGCAGTACTTC.

The rearrangement uses TRBV19 and TRBJ2-5; 12 positions agree with TRBD2. J gave up 5 bases and V 1 base, and 8 bases lay outside the gene matches. From germline, CDR1 is LNHDA and CDR2 SQIVND (reference sequence). The CDR3 contains 17 residues. CDR3 sequence reads: CASSIGLTSGSGETQYF. Here the CDR3 DNA reads TGTGCCAGTAGTATAGGCCTGACTAGCGGGAGTGGTGAGACCCAGTACTTC.

The chain has TRBV24-1 and TRBJ2-1; tentative D call: TRBD2 (6 bases). V dropped 0 bases and J dropped 5 bases, with 13 bases sitting between them. CDR3 length: 16 amino acids. Germline CDR1 reads KGHDR; CDR2 reads SFDVKD. The CDR3 sequence: CATSDLSLASDNEQFF. The CDR3 DNA reads TGTGCCACCAGTGATTTGAGCCTAGCTAGCGACAATGAGCAGTTCTTC.

V and J are TRBV27 and TRBJ2-1; a weak D match, TRBD1 (5 bases). CDR3 length: 18 amino acids. In germline, CDR1 is MNHEY, CDR2 SMNVEV (reference sequence). V lost 6 bases, J lost 0 bases, and 21 bases lay in between. CDR3 in DNA: TGTGCCAGCAGATTGGGGCGAGAGTTTATCAGCTCCTACAATGAGCAGTTCTTC. The encoded protein is CASRLGREFISSYNEQFF.

In its sample, this clone was seen a few times. The chain has TRBV5-5 and TRBJ2-1; TRBD1 aligns across 10 bases. This CDR3 is built from 16 residues. Per germline, CDR1 SGHKS and CDR2 YYEKEE (reference sequence). V lost 4 bases and J lost 7; bases outside the gene matches: 11. This CDR3 is CASSPGLGQGRNEQFF. In DNA, the CDR3 is TGTGCCAGCAGCCCAGGCCTGGGACAGGGGAGAAATGAGCAGTTCTTC.

This chain joins TRBV5-4 and TRBJ1-2; D call uncertain. Between the trimmed V and J ends, which lost 1 base and 0 bases, there was a span of 10 bases. The CDR3 is 15 amino acids. Germline values: CDR1 SGHNT, CDR2 YYREEE (reference sequence). CDR3 loop: CASSLSQASNYGYTF. DNA for the CDR3: TGTGCCAGCAGCTTGTCCCAGGCTTCTAACTATGGCTACACCTTC.

The rearrangement uses TRBV6-6 and TRBJ2-7; D gene uncertain. Germline CDR1 and CDR2: MNHNY and SVGAGI (reference sequence). V gave up 6 bases and J gave up 6 bases, with 21 bases separating them. CDR3 length equals 15 residues. The CDR3, as DNA: TGTGCCAGCAGCCAGACCGGGTTCGGGCTATTCGAGCAGTACTTC. Encoded protein: CASSQTGFGLFEQYF.

The V gene is TRBV5-8, the J gene TRBJ1-2; 9 nucleotides match TRBD1. The germline V gene encodes CDR1 SGHTS and CDR2 YDEGEE. This CDR3 region has 16 residues. V shed 0 bases and J 3 bases; nucleotides not matched to a gene: 6. The CDR3 loop is CASSLVGQGRYYGYTF. CDR3 bases: TGTGCCAGCAGCTTGGTCGGACAGGGGAGATACTATGGCTACACCTTC.

The rearrangement links TRBV12-3 or TRBV12-4 to TRBJ2-1; D is unclear. CDR3 length: 12 amino acids. V gave up 5 bases and J gave up 11 bases, with 13 bases separating them. The CDR3 DNA follows: TGTGCCAGCAGTACCCGCACCGGCAAGCAGTTCTTC. Translated, it gives CASSTRTGKQFF.

The chain uses TRBV3-1 (or the pseudogene TRBV3-2) and TRBJ1-2, with TRBD1 matching 9 bases. V gave up 6 bases and J gave up 4 bases; unmatched junction bases: 9. The CDR3 extends over 15 amino acids. In germline, CDR1 is LGHDT, CDR2 YNNKEL (reference sequence). As DNA, the CDR3 is TGTGCCAGCAGTCCTCGCTGGACAGGGGCCTATGGCTACACCTTC. Amino acids: CASSPRWTGAYGYTF.

The chain employs TRBV6-5 and TRBJ1-5, with no clear D. Germline V gene data show CDR1 as MNHEY and CDR2 as SVGAGI. The germline V and J ends were trimmed by 5 bases and 9 bases, with 17 bases remaining between them. The length of the CDR3 is 14 residues. CDR3 nucleotides: TGTGCCAGCAGTCATCCGGACGGTTTTCGGCCCCAGCATTTT. Encoded protein: CASSHPDGFRPQHF.

This chain connects TRBV5-1 to TRBJ1-4; D is unclear. Germline CDR1 is SGHRS and CDR2 is YFSETQ. The CDR3 has 13 residues. V dropped 0 bases and J dropped 6 bases, with 6 bases sitting between them. CDR3 DNA: TGCGCCAGCAGCTTGGTTTTGGATGAAAAACTGTTTTTT. This codes for CASSLVLDEKLFF.

This clone has more than one count but fewer than ten. V is TRBV30 and J is TRBJ1-3; no firm D call. The CDR3 sequence is 11 residues long. Trimming took off 5 bases at V and 7 bases at J, with 9 bases between the two ends. Germline CDR1 GTSNPN, CDR2 SVGIG (reference sequence). In nucleotides, the CDR3 is TGTGCCTGGGATTACGGGAACACCATATATTTT. Its translation is CAWDYGNTIYF.

This chain joins TRBV29-1 and TRBJ1-2, with unresolved D. V was trimmed by 0 bases and J by 4 bases, leaving 15 bases between them. CDR3 length equals 15 residues. Per germline, CDR1 SQVTM and CDR2 ANQGSEA. The DNA for the CDR3 is TGCAGCGTTGAAGATCGCTACGGCAGTGTCTATGGCTACACCTTC. It yields the protein CSVEDRYGSVYGYTF.

The rearrangement joins TRBV2 to TRBJ1-1, with 9 nucleotides matching TRBD1. The germline CDR1 and CDR2 sequences are SNHLY and FYNNEI. The junction had 11 bases not matched to a gene; V was cut back by 7 bases and J by 5 bases. The CDR3 length is 15 residues. CDR3 DNA sequence: TGTGCCAGCATTCTACAGGGGGCGCGGGGGACTGAAGCTTTCTTT. It is translated as CASILQGARGTEAFF.

The chain links TRBV6-5 to TRBJ2-5, with D possibly being TRBD1 (6 bases). The germline CDR1 and CDR2 sequences are MNHEY and SVGAGI. The CDR3 contains 15 residues. The ends were cut back, 7 bases at V and 2 bases at J, with 17 bases in the middle. The CDR3 region has the DNA TGTGCCAGCACACGTGGCAGGGGAGTGCAAGAGACCCAGTACTTC. Translation: CASTRGRGVQETQYF.

This clone was counted between two and nine times. The gene calls are TRBV2 and TRBJ2-1; perhaps TRBD2 as D (6 bases). Germline CDR1 SNHLY, CDR2 FYNNEI. Trimming took off 2 bases at V and 9 bases at J, with 11 bases between the two ends. CDR3 length: 13 residues. The CDR3 spells CASSEPLAIEQFF. DNA of the CDR3: TGTGCCAGCAGTGAACCGCTAGCGATTGAGCAGTTCTTC. The whole variable domain, filled in from reference TRBV2 and TRBJ2-1, reads EPEVTQTPSHQVTQMGQEVILRCVPISNHLYFYWYRQILGQKVEFLVSFYNNEISEKSEIFDDQFSVERPDGSNFTLKIRSTKLEDSAMYFCASSEPLAIEQFFGPGTRLTVL.

The chain employs TRBV11-3 and TRBJ2-3, with 7 positions matching TRBD2. This CDR3 has 17 amino acids. CDR1 and CDR2 from the germline V gene are SGHNT and YENEEA. V shed 0 bases, J shed 1 base, and the junction held 7 bases outside the gene matches. The CDR3 here is CASSLDGWGGGTDTQYF. In DNA, the CDR3 is TGTGCCAGCAGCTTAGATGGGTGGGGGGGAGGCACAGATACGCAGTATTTT.